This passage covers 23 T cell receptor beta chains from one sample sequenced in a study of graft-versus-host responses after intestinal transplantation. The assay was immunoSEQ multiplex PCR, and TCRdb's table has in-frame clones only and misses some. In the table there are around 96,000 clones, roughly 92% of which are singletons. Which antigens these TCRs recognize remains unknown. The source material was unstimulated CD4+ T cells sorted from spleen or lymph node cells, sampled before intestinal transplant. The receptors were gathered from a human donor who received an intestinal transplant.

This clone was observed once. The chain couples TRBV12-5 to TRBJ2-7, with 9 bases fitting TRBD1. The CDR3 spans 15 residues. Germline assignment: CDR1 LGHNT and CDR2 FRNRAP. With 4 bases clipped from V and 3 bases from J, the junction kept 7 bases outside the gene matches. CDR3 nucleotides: TGTGCTAGTGGTTCGACGGGACAGGGAAACTACGAGCAGTACTTC. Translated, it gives CASGSTGQGNYEQYF.

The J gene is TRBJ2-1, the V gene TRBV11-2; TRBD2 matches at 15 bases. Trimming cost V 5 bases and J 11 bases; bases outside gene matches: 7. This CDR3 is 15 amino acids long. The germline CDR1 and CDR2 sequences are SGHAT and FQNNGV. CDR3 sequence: CASSVGLAGGPQQFF. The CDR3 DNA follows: TGTGCCAGCAGCGTCGGACTAGCGGGGGGGCCTCAGCAGTTCTTC.

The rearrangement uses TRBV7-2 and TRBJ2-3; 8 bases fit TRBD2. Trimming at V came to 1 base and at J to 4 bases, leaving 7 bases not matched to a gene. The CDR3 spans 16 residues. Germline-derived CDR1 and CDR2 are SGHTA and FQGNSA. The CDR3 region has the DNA TGTGCCAGCAGCTTAGTATCTGGACTAGCAGCAGATACGCAGTATTTT. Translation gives CASSLVSGLAADTQYF.

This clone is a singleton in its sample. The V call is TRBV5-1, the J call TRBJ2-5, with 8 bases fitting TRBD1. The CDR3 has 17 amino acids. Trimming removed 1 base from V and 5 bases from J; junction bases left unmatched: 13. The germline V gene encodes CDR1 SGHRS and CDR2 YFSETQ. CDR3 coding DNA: TGCGCCAGCAGCTTGCAGGACAGGGTCATGTCAAGGGAGACCCAGTACTTC. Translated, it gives CASSLQDRVMSRETQYF.

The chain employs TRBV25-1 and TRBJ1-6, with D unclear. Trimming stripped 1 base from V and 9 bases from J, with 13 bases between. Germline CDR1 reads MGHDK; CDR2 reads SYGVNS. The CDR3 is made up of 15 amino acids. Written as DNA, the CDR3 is TGTGCCAGCAGTGAATTCTCGGGGTCGAGTTCACCCCTCCACTTT. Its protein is CASSEFSGSSSPLHF.

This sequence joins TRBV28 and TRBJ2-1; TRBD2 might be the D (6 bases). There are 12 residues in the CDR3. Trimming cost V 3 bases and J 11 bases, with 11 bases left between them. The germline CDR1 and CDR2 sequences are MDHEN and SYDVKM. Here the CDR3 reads CASSFSEGQQFF. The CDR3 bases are TGTGCCAGCAGTTTCTCGGAGGGCCAGCAGTTCTTC.

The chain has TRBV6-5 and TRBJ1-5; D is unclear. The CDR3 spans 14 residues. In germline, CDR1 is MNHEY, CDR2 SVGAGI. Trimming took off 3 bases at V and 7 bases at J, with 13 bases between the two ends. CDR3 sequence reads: CASSYRRSAQPQHF. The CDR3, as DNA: TGTGCCAGCAGTTATAGGAGGTCAGCCCAGCCCCAGCATTTT.

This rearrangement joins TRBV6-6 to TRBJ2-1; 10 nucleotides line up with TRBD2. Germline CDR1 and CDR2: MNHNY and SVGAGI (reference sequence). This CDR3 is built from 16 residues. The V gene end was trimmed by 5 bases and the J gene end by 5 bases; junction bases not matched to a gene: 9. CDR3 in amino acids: CASSLPTSGSNNEQFF. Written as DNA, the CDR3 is TGTGCCAGCAGTCTTCCGACTAGCGGGTCGAACAATGAGCAGTTCTTC.

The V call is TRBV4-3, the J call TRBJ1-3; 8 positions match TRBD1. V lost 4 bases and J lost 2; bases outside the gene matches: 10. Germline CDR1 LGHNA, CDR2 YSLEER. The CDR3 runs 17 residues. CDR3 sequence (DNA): TGCGCCAGCAGCCTTCTACCGGGACAGGCGGCTGGAAACACCATATATTTT. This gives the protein CASSLLPGQAAGNTIYF.

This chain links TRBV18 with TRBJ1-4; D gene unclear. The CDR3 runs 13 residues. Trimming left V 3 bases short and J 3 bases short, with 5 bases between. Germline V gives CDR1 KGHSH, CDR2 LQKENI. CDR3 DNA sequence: TGTGCCAGCTCACCCTCCCCTAATGAAAAACTGTTTTTT. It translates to CASSPSPNEKLFF.

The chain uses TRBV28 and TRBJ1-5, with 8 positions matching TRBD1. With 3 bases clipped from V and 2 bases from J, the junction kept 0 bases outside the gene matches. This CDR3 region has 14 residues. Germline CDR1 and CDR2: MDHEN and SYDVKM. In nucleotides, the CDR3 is TGTGCCAGCAGTTTGACAGGGGGCAATCAGCCCCAGCATTTT. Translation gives CASSLTGGNQPQHF.

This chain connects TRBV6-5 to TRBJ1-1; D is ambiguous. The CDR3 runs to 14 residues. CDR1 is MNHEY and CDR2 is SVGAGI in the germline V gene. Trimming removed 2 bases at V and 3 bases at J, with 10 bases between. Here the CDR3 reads CASSYAESHTEAFF. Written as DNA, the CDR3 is TGTGCCAGCAGTTACGCGGAATCGCACACTGAAGCTTTCTTT.

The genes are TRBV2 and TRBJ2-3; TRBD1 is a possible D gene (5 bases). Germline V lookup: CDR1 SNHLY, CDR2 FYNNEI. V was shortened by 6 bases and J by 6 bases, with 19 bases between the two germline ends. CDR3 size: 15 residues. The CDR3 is CASRKGQGPGDTQYF. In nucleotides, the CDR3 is TGTGCCAGCAGGAAAGGACAAGGGCCAGGGGATACGCAGTATTTT.

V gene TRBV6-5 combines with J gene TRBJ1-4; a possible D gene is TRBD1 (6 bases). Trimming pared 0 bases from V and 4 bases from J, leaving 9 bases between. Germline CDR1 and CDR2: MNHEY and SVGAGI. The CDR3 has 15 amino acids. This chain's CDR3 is CASSYSWGLNEKLFF. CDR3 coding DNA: TGTGCCAGCAGTTACTCCTGGGGGCTTAATGAAAAACTGTTTTTT.

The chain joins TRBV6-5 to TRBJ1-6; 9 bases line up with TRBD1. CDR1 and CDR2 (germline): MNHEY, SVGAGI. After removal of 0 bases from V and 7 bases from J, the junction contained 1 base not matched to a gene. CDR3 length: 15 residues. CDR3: CASSYSGTGNSPLHF. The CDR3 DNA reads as TGTGCCAGCAGTTACTCGGGGACAGGGAATTCACCCCTCCACTTT.

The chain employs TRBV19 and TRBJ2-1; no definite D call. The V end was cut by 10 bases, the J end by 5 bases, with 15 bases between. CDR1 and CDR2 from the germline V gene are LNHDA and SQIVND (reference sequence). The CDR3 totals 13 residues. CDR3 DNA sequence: TGTGCCACCTCGGTCAGGATCCACAATGAGCAGTTCTTC. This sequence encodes CATSVRIHNEQFF.

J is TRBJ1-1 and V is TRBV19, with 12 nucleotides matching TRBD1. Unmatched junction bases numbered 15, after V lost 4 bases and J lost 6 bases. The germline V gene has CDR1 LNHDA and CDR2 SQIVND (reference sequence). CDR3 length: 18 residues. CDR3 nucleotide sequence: TGTGCCAGTAGTAGAGATCCGGGACAGGGGGCATTGGGCTCTGAAGCTTTCTTT. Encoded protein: CASSRDPGQGALGSEAFF.

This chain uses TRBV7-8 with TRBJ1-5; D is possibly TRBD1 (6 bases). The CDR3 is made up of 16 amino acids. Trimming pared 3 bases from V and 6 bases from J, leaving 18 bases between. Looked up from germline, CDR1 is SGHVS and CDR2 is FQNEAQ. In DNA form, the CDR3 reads TGTGCCAGCAGCTTTGGACAGCTCGGGTCGGGTCAGCCCCAGCATTTT. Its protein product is CASSFGQLGSGQPQHF. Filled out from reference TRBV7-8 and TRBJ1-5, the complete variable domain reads GAGVSQSPRYKVAKRGQDVALRCDPISGHVSLFWYQQALGQGPEFLTYFQNEAQLDKSGLPSDRFFAERPEGSVSTLKIQRTQQEDSAVYLCASSFGQLGSGQPQHFGDGTRLSIL.

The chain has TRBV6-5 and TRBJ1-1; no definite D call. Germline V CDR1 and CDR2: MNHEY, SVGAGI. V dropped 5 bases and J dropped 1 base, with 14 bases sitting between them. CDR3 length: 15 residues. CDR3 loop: CASSNAGSGNTEAFF. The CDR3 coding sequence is TGTGCCAGCAGTAATGCGGGTTCTGGGAACACTGAAGCTTTCTTT.

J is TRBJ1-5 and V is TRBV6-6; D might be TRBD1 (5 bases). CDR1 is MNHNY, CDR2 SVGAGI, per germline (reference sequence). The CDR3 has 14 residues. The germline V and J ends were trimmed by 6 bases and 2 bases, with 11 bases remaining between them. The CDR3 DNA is TGTGCCAGCAGGGTCAGGGAGGGCAATCAGCCCCAGCATTTT. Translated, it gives CASRVREGNQPQHF.

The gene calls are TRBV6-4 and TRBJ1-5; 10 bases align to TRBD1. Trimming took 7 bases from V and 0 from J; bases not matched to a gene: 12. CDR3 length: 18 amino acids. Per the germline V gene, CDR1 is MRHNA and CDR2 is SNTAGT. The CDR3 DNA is TGTGCCAGCATGGGAGGACAGGGGGGAGTAATTAGCAATCAGCCCCAGCATTTT. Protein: CASMGGQGGVISNQPQHF.

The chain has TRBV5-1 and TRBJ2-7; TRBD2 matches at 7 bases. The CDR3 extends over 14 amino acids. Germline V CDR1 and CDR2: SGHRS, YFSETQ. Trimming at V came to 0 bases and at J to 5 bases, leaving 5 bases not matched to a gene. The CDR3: CASSLVGGGDEQYF. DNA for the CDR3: TGCGCCAGCAGCTTGGTTGGGGGAGGGGACGAGCAGTACTTC.

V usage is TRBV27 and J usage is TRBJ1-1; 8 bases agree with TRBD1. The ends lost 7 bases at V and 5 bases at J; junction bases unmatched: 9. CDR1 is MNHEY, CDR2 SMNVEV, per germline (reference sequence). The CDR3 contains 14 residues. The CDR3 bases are TGTGCCAGCAAAAGACCCGGACAGGGAACTGAAGCTTTCTTT. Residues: CASKRPGQGTEAFF.